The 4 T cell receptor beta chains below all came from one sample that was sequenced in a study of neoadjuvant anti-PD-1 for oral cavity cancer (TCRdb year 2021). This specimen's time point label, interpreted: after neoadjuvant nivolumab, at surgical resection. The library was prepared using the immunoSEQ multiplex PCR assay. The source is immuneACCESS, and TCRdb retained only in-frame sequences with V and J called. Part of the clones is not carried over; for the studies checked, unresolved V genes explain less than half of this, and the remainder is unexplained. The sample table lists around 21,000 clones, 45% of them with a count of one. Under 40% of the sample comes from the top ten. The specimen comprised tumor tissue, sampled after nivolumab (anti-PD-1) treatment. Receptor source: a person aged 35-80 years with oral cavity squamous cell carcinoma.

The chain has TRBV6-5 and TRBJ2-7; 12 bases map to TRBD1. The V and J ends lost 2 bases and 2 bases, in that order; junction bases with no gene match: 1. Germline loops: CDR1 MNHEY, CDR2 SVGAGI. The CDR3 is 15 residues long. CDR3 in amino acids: CASSYGTGGTYEQYF. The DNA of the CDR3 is TGTGCCAGCAGTTACGGGACAGGGGGCACCTACGAGCAGTACTTC.

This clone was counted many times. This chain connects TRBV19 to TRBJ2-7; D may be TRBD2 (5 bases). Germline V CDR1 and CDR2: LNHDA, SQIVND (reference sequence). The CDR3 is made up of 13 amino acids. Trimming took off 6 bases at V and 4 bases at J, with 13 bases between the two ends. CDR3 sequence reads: CASSPRGKYEQYF. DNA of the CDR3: TGTGCCAGTAGCCCCCGGGGAAAATACGAGCAGTACTTC.

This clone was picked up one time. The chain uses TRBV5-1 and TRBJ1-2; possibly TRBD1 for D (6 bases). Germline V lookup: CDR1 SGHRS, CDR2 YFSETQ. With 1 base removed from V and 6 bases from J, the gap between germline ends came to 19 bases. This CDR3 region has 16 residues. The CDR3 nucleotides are TGCGCCAGCAGCTTGTTCAGGGGAGGCAGAGTAGATGGCTACACCTTC. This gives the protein CASSLFRGGRVDGYTF.

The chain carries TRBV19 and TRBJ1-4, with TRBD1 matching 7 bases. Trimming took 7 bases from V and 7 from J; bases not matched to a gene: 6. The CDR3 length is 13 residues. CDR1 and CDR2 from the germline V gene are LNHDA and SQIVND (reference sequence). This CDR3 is CASTQTGFEKLFF. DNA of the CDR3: TGTGCCAGTACCCAGACAGGGTTTGAAAAACTGTTTTTT.